The sequence of this T cell receptor (beta chain) was determined in a study of OX40 agonist ivuxolimab in advanced cancers. Study at large: The mean age was about 57 years, ranging from roughly 23 to 79, with less than 90% of participants male.

Germline CDR1 is WNHNN and CDR2 is SYGVQD (reference sequence). V was pared by 3 bases and J by 4 bases, with 2 bases of the junction left unmatched. CDR3 length equals 13 residues. Data came from immunoSEQ multiplex PCR; TCRdb stores just in-frame clones and leaves some out. The table shows some 77,000 clones, with 80% to 90% occurring only once. Concerning this clone itself: Its cognate antigen is unknown.

Study outcomes and limitations: Relative to CD4+, CD8+ T cells held more expanded clones on average. Blood T cells, both CD4+ and CD8+, expanded clonally by week 6 at 0.1 to 3.0 mg/kg.

Here the sequenced sample was CD4+ or CD8+ T cells sorted from blood, taken in a trial of the OX40 agonist ivuxolimab. The V gene is TRBV10-1, the J gene TRBJ1-2; 7 bases are a match to TRBD1. This TCR came from an adult with an advanced solid tumor such as melanoma, head and neck, liver or kidney cancer. CDR3 DNA: TGCGCCAGCAGTGACAGGGGGTCCTATGGCTACACCTTC. Amino acids: CASSDRGSYGYTF.